This entry concerns a single T cell receptor (beta chain). Antigen: not known. This specimen belongs to a study of cytomegalovirus exposure and HLA in healthy donors. Trimming stripped 3 bases from V and 4 bases from J, with 4 bases between. Germline V lookup: CDR1 KGHSH, CDR2 LQKENI. The CDR3 covers 12 residues. General study findings and limits: Subsequent analysis revealed that first-cohort TCR clusters tended to co-occur in the 110 or so validation repertoires.

Measured with immunoSEQ multiplex PCR; TCRdb has only the in-frame clones, and not every one. The sample includes 250,000 to 300,000 clones, 86% seen only once; the top ten take around 1%. The clonotype originates from a woman under 30 in good health and CMV-seronegative. What was sequenced was PBMCs. The chain has TRBV18 and TRBJ1-5, with D unclear. Here the CDR3 reads CASSPENQPQHF. DNA for the CDR3: TGTGCCAGCTCACCCGAGAATCAGCCCCAGCATTTT.